Presented here are 2 T cell receptor beta chains from one specimen sequenced in a study of early T cells in non-severe SARS-CoV-2 infection (dated by TCRdb to the early 2020s). The library was produced with 5' RACE. Sequenced on a NextSeq 500. TCRdb passed the public sequencing reads through fastp at Q25 and MiXCR, retaining productive beta sequences. Records with the same CDR3 protein are collapsed into one entry carrying the most frequent genes and DNA. The sample yields 70,000 to 85,000 distinct CDR3 sequences; approximately 13% were counted once. The ten top clones hold around 6% of the sample. Sequences were obtained from whole blood. The receptors shown here come from an adult who was a healthcare worker with PCR-confirmed SARS-CoV-2 infection or an uninfected control (not recorded which).

In this sample, this clonotype turned up many times. The chain recombines TRBV18 with TRBJ2-1; D is perhaps TRBD1 (6 bases). From germline, CDR1 is KGHSH and CDR2 LQKENI. The germline V and J ends were trimmed by 4 bases and 0 bases, with 10 bases remaining between them. This CDR3 spans 15 amino acids. Written as DNA, the CDR3 is TGTGCCAGCTCACGGGGGCGCAGCTCCTACAATGAGCAGTTCTTC. This sequence encodes CASSRGRSSYNEQFF.

This clonotype was seen more than once but under ten times. The V and J genes are TRBV19 and TRBJ2-4; D is possibly TRBD1 (7 bases). The CDR3 consists of 15 residues. The germline V gene has CDR1 LNHDA and CDR2 SQIVND (reference sequence). Trimming cost V 4 bases and J 2 bases, with 12 bases left between them. This CDR3 is CASSSQGGTKNIQYF. For the CDR3, the DNA is TGTGCCAGTAGTAGTCAGGGGGGAACCAAAAACATTCAGTACTTC.